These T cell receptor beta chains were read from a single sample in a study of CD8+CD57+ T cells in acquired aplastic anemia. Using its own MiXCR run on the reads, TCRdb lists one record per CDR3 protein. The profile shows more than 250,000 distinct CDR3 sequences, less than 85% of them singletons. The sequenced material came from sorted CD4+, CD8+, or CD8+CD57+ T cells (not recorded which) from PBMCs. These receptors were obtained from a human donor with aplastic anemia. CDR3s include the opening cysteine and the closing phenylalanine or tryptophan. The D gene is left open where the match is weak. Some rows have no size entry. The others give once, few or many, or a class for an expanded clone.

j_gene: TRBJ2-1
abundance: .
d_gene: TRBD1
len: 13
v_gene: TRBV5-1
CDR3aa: CASSSNRGHSQFF
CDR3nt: TGCGCCAGCAGCTCAAACAGGGGCCATTCGCAGTTCTTC

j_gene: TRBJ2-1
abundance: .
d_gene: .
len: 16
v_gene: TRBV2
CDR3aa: CASSEGGGHGQFLQFF
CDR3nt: TGTGCCAGCAGCGAGGGGGGCGGACACGGTCAGTTTTTGCAGTTCTTC

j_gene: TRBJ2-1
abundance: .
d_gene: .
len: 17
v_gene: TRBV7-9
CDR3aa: CASSFQRSGHSYNEQFF
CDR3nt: TGTGCCAGCAGCTTTCAAAGAAGCGGGCATTCCTACAATGAGCAGTTCTTC

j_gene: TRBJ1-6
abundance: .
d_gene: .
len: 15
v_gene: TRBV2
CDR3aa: CASKGVGPGNSPLHF
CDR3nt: TGTGCCAGCAAGGGGGTAGGTCCCGGGAATTCACCCCTCCACTTT

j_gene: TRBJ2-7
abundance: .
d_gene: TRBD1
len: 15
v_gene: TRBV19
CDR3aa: CASSEDRGSTYEQYF
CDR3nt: TGTGCCAGTAGTGAAGACAGGGGGTCTACCTACGAGCAGTACTTC

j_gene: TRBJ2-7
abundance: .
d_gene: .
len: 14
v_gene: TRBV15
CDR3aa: CATSRTGTPYEEDF
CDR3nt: TGTGCCACCAGCAGGACAGGAACCCCCTACGAGGAGGACTTC

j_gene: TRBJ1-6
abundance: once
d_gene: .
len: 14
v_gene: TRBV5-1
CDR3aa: CASPRTGGNSPLHF
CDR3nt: TGCGCCAGTCCCAGGACGGGGGGTAATTCACCCCTCCACTTT

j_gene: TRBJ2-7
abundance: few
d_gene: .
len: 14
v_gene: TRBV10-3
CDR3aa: CAISGLTGGYEQYF
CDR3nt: TGTGCCATCAGTGGCCTGACAGGAGGGTACGAGCAGTACTTC

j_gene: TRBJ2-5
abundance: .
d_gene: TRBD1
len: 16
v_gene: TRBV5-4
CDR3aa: CASSFTSDRGRETQYF
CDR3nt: TGTGCCAGCAGCTTTACTAGCGACAGGGGGCGGGAGACCCAGTACTTC

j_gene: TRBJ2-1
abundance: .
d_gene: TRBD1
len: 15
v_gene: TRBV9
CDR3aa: CASSYRGTGNEHQFF
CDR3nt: TGTGCCAGCAGCTACCGGGGGACAGGGAATGAACACCAGTTCTTC

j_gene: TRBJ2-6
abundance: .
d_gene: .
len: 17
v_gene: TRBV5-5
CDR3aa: CASSPSQVPSGANVLTF
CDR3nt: TGTGCCAGCAGCCCCTCACAGGTCCCCTCTGGGGCCAACGTCCTGACTTTC

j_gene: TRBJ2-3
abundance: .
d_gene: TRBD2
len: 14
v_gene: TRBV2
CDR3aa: CASGVAGADTTQFF
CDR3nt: TGTGCCAGCGGGGTAGCGGGCGCAGACACGACGCAGTTTTTT

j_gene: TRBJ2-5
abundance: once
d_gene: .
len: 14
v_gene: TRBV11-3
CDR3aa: CATSIDSREETQYF
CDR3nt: TGTGCCACCAGCATAGACTCCAGAGAAGAGACCCAGTACTTC

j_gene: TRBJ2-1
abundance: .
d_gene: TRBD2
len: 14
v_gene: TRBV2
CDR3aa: CASRPPSGFAEQFF
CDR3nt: TGTGCCAGCAGGCCCCCTAGCGGTTTTGCTGAGCAGTTCTTC

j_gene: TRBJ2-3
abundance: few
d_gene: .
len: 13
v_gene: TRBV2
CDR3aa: CASGDGGTGAQYF
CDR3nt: TGTGCCAGCGGGGACGGGGGCACCGGGGCGCAGTATTTT

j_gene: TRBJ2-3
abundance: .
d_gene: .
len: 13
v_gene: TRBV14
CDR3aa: CASGEGGTATRYF
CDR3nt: TGTGCCAGCGGGGAGGGGGGGACAGCTACGCGGTATTTT

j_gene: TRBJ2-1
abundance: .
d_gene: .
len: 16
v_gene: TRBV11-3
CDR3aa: CASSRQANDGQDEQFF
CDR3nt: TGTGCCAGCTCAAGACAGGCCAACGACGGTCAGGATGAGCAGTTCTTC

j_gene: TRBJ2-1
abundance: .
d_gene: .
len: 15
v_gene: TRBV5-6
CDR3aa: CASSFSRGTYNEQFF
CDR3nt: TGTGCCAGCAGCTTCTCTAGGGGGACCTACAATGAGCAGTTCTTC

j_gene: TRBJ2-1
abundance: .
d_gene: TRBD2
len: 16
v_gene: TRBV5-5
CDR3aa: CASSPAGGVGYNEQFF
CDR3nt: TGTGCCAGCAGCCCCGCTGGGGGGGTGGGTTACAATGAGCAGTTCTTC

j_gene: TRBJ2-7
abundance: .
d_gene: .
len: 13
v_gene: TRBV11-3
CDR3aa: CASSLFLTDEQYF
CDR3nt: TGTGCCAGCAGCTTATTTCTGACAGACGAGCAGTACTTC

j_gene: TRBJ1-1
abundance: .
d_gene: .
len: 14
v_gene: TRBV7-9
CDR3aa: CASSLKEHTQYFCF
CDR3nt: TGTGCCAGCAGCTTAAAGGAACATACGCAGTATTTTTGCTTT

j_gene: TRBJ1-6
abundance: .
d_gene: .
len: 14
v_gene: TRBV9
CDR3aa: CASGSTGNIQYLDF
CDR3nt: TGTGCCAGCGGCTCAACTGGGAACATTCAGTACCTCGACTTT

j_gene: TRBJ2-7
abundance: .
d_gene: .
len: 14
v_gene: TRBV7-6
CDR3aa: CASSLTGGKEAQYF
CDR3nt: TGTGCCAGCAGCTTAACGGGCGGCAAAGAGGCGCAGTACTTC

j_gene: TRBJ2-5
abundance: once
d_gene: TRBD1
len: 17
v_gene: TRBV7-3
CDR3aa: CASSLDLTGSTEETQYF
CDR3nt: TGTGCCAGCAGCTTAGATCTGACAGGGAGCACTGAAGAGACCCAGTACTTC

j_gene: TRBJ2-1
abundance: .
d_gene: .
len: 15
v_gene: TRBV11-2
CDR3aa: CASSLSIGAYNEQFF
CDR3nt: TGTGCCAGCAGCCTCTCGATAGGAGCCTACAATGAGCAGTTCTTC

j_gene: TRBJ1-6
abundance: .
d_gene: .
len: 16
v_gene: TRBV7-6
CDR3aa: CASSLGGGPSEAPLHF
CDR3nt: TGTGCCAGCAGCTTGGGGGGGGGCCCCTCTGAGGCACCCCTCCACTTT

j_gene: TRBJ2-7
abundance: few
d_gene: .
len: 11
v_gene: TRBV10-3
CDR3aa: CAAADYYEQYF
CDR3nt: TGTGCCGCCGCAGACTACTACGAGCAGTACTTC

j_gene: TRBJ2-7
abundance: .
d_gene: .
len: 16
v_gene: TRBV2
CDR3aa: CASSDQLGDYNQPQHF
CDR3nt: TGTGCCAGCAGTGACCAGCTCGGGGATTACAATCAGCCCCAGCATTTC

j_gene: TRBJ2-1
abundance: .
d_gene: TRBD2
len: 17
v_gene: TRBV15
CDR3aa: CATSGWRDSGTHNEQFF
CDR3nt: TGTGCCACCAGCGGATGGAGGGATAGCGGGACCCACAATGAGCAGTTCTTC

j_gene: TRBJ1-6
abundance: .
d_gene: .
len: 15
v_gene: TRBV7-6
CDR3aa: CASTLGGVPSSPLHF
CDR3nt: TGTGCCAGCACCCTGGGGGGGGTCCCCTCTTCGCCCCTCCACTTT

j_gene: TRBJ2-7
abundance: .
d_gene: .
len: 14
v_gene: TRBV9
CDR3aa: CASSAGGNTGELYF
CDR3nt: TGTGCCAGCAGCGCAGGCGGGAACACCGGGGAGCTGTACTTC

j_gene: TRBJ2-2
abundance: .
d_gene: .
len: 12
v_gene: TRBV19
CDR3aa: CASSSPTRELFF
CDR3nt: TGTGCCAGTAGTTCTCCCACGCGGGAGCTGTTTTTT

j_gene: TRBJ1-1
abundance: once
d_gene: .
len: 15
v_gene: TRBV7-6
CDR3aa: CASSLDPYNTPLHFF
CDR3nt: TGTGCCAGCAGCTTAGATCCCTATAATACACCCCTCCACTTCTTT

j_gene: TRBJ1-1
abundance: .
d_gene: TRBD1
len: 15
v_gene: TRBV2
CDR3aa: CASSEVAGQGIEAFF
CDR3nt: TGTGCCAGCAGTGAGGTAGCGGGACAGGGGATTGAAGCTTTCTTT

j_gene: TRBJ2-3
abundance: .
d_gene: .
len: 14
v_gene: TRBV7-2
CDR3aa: CASSLAGGPRSPLF
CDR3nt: TGTGCCAGCAGCTTGGCCGGGGGACCGCGATCCCCCCTCTTT

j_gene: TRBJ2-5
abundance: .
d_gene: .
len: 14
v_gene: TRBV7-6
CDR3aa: CASSRASEQEEKYF
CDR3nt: TGTGCCAGCAGCAGAGCCAGCGAGCAAGAAGAGAAGTACTTC

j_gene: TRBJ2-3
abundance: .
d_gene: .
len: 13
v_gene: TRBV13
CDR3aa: CASSQQLGDTQYF
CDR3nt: TGTGCCAGCAGTCAACAGCTGGGGGATACGCAGTATTTT

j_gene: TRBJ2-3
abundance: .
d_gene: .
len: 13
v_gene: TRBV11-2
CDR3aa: CASSQTSTDTQYF
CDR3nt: TGTGCCAGCAGCCAAACTAGCACAGATACGCAGTATTTT

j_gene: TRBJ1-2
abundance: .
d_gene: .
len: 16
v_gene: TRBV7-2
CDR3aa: CASSWEQGGNFGYYTF
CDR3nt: TGTGCCAGCAGCTGGGAGCAGGGCGGAAACTTTGGCTACTACACCTTC

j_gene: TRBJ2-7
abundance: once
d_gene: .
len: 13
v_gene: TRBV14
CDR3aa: CASRPQGAHEQYF
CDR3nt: TGTGCCAGCAGACCGCAGGGAGCACACGAGCAGTACTTC

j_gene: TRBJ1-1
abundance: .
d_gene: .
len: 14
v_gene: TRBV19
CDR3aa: CASSIRGPNTEAFF
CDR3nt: TGTGCCAGTAGTATACGGGGGCCAAACACTGAAGCTTTCTTT

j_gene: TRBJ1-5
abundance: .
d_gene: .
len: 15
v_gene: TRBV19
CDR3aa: CASSIQGEISATQHF
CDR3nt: TGTGCCAGTAGTATTCAGGGAGAAATATCAGCGACCCAGCATTTT

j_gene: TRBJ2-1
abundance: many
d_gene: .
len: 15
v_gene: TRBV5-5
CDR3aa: CASSMERGAYNEQFF
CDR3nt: TGTGCCAGCAGCATGGAGAGGGGAGCCTACAATGAGCAGTTCTTC

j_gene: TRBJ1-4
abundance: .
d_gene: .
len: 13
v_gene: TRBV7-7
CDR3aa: CASSLAQSEKLFF
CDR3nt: TGTGCTAGCAGCTTAGCGCAAAGTGAAAAACTGTTTTTT

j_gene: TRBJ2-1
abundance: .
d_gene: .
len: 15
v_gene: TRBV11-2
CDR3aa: CASSIASSSYNEQFF
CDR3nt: TGTGCCAGCAGCATAGCGAGCAGCTCCTACAATGAGCAGTTCTTC

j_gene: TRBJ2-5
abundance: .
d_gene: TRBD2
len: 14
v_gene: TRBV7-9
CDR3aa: CASSLGLAGEATQF
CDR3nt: TGCGCCAGCAGCTTAGGCCTAGCGGGAGAAGCTACGCAGTTC

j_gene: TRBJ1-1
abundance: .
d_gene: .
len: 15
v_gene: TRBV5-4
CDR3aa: CASSGAADPNTEAFF
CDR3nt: TGTGCCAGCAGTGGGGCAGCTGACCCGAACACTGAAGCTTTCTTT

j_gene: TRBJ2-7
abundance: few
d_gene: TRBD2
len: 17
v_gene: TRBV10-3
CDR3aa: CAISESKGLAGFDEQYF
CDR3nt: TGTGCCATCAGTGAGTCGAAAGGACTAGCGGGATTTGACGAGCAGTACTTC

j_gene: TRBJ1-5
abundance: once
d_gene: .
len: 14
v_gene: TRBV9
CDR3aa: CASSLEGGPHPQHF
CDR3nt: TGTGCCAGCAGCCTAGAGGGAGGCCCTCATCCCCAGCATTTT

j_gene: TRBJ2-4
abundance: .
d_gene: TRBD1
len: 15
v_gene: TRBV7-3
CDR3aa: CASSHQDRGVDIQYF
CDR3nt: TGTGCCAGCAGCCACCAGGACAGGGGGGTTGACATCCAGTACTTC

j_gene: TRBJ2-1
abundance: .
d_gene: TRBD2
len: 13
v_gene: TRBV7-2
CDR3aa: CASSEAGIPDKLF
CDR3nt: TGTGCCAGCAGCGAAGCGGGAATCCCCGATAAGCTCTTC

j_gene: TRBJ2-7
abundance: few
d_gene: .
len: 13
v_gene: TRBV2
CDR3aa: CASMSTDTYEQYF
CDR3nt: TGTGCCAGCATGTCGACGGACACCTACGAGCAGTACTTC

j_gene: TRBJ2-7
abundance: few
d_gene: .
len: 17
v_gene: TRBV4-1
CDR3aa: CASSQDPAGQSVREQYF
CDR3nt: TGCGCCAGCAGCCAAGACCCTGCTGGACAGAGCGTACGAGAGCAGTACTTC

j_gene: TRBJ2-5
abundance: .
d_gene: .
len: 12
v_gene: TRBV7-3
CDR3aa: CAGRRGWVTQYF
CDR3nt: TGTGCCGGACGGCGGGGTTGGGTGACCCAGTACTTC

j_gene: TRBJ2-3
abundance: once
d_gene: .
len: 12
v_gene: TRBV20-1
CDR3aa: CSAEGGADTQYF
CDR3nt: TGCAGTGCTGAGGGGGGCGCAGATACGCAGTATTTT

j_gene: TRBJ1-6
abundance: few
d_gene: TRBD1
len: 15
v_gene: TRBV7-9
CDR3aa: CASSLMGQGVSPLHF
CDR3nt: TGTGCCAGCAGCTTAATGGGGCAGGGGGTTTCACCCCTCCACTTT

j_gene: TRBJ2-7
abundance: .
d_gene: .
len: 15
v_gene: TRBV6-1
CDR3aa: CASSEYFGEDYEQYF
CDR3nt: .

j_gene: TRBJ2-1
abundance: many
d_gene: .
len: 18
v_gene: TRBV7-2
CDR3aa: CASSFPKLPGSSYNEQFF
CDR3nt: TGTGCCAGCAGCTTTCCGAAATTGCCAGGGAGCTCCTACAATGAGCAGTTCTTC

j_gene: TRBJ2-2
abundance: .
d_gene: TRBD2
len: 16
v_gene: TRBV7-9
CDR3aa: CASSGSGGATGELLFF
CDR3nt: TGTGCCAGCAGCGGAAGCGGGGGGGCCACCGGGGAGCTGCTGTTTTTT

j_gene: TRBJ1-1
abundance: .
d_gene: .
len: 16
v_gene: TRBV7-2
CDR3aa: CASGGTRVVMNSEVFF
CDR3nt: TGTGCCAGCGGAGGGACTCGCGTCGTTATGAACTCTGAAGTTTTCTTT